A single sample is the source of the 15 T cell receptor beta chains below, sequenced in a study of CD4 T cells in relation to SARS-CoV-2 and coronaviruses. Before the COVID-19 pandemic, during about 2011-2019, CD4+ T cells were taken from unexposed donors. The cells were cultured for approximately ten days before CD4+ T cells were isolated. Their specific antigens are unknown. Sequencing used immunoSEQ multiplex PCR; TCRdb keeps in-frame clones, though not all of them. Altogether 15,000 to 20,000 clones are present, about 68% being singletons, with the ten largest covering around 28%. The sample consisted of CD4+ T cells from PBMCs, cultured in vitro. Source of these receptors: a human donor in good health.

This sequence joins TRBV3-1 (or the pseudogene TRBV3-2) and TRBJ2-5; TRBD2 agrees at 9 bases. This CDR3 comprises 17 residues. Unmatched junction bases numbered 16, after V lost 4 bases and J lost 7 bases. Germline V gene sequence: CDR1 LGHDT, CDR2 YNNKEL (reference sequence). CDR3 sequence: CASSLRRLAEGLRTQYF. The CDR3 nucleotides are TGTGCCAGCAGCCTCCGGCGACTAGCGGAGGGGCTAAGGACCCAGTACTTC.

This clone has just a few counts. DNA for the CDR3: TGTGCCATCAGTGAATCCGCGGGAGGGTTGCAGGCTGAGCAGTTCTTC. Residues: CAISESAGGLQAEQFF. The chain carries TRBV10-3 and TRBJ2-1, with TRBD2 identical over 9 bases. Germline CDR1 ENHRY, CDR2 SYGVKD. Trimming removed 3 bases from V and 9 bases from J; junction bases left unmatched: 12. This CDR3 is 16 amino acids long.

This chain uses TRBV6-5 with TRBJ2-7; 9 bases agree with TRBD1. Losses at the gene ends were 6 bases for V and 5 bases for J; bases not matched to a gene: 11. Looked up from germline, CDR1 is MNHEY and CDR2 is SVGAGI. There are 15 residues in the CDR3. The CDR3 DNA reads TGTGCCAGCAGACAACGCCGGGACAGGGCCCACGAGCAGTACTTC. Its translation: CASRQRRDRAHEQYF.

CDR3 nucleotide sequence: TGTGCCACCCAGGGGGTTGGTACAGATACGCAGTATTTT. Translation: CATQGVGTDTQYF. The chain has TRBV19 and TRBJ2-3; 7 bases agree with TRBD1. Germline assignment: CDR1 LNHDA and CDR2 SQIVND (reference sequence). V trimming: 10 bases; J trimming: 3 bases; junction bases outside the gene matches: 7. The length of the CDR3 is 13 residues.

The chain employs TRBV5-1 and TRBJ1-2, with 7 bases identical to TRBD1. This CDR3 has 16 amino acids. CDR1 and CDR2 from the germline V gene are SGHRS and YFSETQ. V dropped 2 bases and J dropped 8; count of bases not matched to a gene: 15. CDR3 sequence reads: CASSLANAGTAVGYTF. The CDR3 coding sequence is TGCGCCAGCAGCTTAGCCAACGCCGGGACAGCCGTGGGCTACACCTTC.

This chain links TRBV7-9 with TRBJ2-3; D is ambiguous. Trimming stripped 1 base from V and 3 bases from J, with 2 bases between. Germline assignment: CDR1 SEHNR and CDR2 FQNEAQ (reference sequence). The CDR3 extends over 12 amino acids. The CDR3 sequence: CASSLGTDTQYF. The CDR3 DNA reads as TGTGCCAGCAGCTTAGGAACAGATACGCAGTATTTT.

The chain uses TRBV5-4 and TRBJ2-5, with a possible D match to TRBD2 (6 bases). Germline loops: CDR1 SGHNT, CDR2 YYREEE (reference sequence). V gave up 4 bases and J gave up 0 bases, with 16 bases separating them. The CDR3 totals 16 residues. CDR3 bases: TGTGCCAGCAGCGCGGGGCGGGCCGCGTACCAAGAGACCCAGTACTTC. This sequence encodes CASSAGRAAYQETQYF. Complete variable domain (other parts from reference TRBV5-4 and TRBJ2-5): ETGVTQSPTHLIKTRGQQVTLRCSSQSGHNTVSWYQQALGQGPQFIFQYYREEENGRGNFPPRFSGLQFPNYSSELNVNALELDDSALYLCASSAGRAAYQETQYFGPGTRLLVL.

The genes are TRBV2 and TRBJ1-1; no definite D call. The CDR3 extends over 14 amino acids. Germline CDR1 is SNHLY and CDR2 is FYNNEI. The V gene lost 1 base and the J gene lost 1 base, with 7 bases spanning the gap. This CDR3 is CASSEGQRNTEAFF. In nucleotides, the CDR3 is TGTGCCAGCAGTGAAGGGCAACGGAACACTGAAGCTTTCTTT.

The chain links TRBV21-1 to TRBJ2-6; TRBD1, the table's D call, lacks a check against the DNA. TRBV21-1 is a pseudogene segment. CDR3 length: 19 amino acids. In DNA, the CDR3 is TGTGCCAGCAGCGCGATCCCGGACAGGCCGGCCTCTGGGGCCAACGTCCTGACTTTC. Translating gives CASSAIPDRPASGANVLTF.

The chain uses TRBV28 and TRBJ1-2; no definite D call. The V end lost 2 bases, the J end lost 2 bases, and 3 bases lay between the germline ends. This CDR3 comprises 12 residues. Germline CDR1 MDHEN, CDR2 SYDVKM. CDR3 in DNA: TGTGCCAGCAGTTTACAAAACTATGGCTACACCTTC. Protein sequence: CASSLQNYGYTF.

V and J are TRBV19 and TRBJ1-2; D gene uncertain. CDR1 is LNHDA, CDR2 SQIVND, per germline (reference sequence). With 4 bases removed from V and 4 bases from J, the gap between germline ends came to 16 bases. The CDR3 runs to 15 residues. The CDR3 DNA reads TGTGCCAGTAGTACAGATAGTGACACGTCCTATGGCTACACCTTC. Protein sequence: CASSTDSDTSYGYTF. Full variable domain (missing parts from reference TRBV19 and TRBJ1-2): DGGITQSPKYLFRKEGQNVTLSCEQNLNHDAMYWYRQDPGQGLRLIYYSQIVNDFQKGDIAEGYSVSREKKESFPLTVTSAQKNPTAFYLCASSTDSDTSYGYTFGSGTRLTVV.

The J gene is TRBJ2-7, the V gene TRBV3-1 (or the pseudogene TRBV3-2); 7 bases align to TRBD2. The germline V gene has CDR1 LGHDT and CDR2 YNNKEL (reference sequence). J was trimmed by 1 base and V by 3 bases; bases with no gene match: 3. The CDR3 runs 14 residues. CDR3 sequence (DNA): TGTGCCAGCAGCCAGAGCGGGGCATCCTACGAGCAGTACTTC. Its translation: CASSQSGASYEQYF.

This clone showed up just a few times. The CDR3 DNA reads as TGTGCCACCGGGGGACTAGCGGCAGACCAAGAGACCCAGTACTTC. Its translation: CATGGLAADQETQYF. The chain carries TRBV24-1 and TRBJ2-5; 11 bases map to TRBD2. The trim removed 9 bases at V and 0 bases at J, leaving 5 bases unmatched. The CDR3 spans 15 residues. Germline CDR1 and CDR2: KGHDR and SFDVKD.

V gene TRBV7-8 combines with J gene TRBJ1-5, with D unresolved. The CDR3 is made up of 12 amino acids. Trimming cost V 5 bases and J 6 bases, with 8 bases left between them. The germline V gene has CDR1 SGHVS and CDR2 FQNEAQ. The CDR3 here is CASSPIGQPQHF. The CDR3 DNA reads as TGTGCCAGCAGCCCAATTGGTCAGCCCCAGCATTTT.

CDR3 protein: CASSAAWTVNAYEQYF. The CDR3 nucleotides read TGTGCCAGCAGCGCAGCCTGGACTGTTAACGCCTACGAGCAGTACTTC. The rearrangement joins TRBV5-5 to TRBJ2-7; D perhaps matches TRBD2 (5 bases). V lost 4 bases and J 2 bases, leaving 19 bases between the germline ends. Per the germline V gene, CDR1 is SGHKS and CDR2 is YYEKEE (reference sequence). This CDR3 is built from 16 residues.